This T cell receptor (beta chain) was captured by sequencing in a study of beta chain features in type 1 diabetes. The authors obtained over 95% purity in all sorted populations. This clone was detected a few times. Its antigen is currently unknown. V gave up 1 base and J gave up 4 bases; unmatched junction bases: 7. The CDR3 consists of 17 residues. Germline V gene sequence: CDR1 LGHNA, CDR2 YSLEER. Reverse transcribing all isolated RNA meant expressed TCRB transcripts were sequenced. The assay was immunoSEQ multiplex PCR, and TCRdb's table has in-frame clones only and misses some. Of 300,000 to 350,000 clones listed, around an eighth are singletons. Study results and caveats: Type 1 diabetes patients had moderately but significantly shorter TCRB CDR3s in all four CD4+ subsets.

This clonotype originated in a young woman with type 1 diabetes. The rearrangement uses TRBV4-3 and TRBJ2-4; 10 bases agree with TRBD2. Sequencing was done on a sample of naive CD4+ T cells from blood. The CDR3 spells CASSQGLAGWGKNIQYF. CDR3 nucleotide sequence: TGCGCCAGCAGCCAAGGACTAGCGGGTTGGGGGAAAAACATTCAGTACTTC.